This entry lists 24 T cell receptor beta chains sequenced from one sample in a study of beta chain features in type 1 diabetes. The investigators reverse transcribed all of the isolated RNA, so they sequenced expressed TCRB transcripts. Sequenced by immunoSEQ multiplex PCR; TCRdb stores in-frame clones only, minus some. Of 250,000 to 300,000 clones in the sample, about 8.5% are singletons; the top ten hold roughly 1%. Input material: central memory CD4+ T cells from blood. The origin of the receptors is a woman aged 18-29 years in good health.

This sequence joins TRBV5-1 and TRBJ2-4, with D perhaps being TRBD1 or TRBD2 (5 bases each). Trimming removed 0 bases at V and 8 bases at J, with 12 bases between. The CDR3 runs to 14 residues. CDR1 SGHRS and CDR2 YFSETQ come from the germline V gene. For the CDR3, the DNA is TGCGCCAGCAGCTTGGAGACAGCGGAGGACATTCAGTACTTC. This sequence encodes CASSLETAEDIQYF.

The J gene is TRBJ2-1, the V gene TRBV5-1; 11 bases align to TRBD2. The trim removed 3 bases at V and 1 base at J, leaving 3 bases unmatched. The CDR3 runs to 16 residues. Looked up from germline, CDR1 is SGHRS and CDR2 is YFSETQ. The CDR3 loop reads CASSSIAGGSYNEQFF. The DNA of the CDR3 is TGCGCCAGCAGCTCGATAGCGGGAGGGTCCTACAATGAGCAGTTCTTC.

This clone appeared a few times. Written as DNA, the CDR3 is TGTGCCAGCAGCTTATCCCCCTTACTGGGCACTGAAGCTTTCTTT. Amino acid sequence: CASSLSPLLGTEAFF. The chain employs TRBV7-9 and TRBJ1-1; D remains ambiguous. Trimming left V 2 bases short and J 4 bases short, with 14 bases between. Germline V gene sequence: CDR1 SEHNR, CDR2 FQNEAQ (reference sequence). This CDR3 comprises 15 residues.

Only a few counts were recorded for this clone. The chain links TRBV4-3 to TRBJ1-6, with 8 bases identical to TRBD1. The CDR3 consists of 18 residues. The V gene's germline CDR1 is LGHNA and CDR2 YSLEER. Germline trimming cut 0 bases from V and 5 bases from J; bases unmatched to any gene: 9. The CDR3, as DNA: TGCGCCAGCAGCCAAGATAAACCAAGGACAGGGCATAATTCACCCCTCCACTTT. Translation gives CASSQDKPRTGHNSPLHF.

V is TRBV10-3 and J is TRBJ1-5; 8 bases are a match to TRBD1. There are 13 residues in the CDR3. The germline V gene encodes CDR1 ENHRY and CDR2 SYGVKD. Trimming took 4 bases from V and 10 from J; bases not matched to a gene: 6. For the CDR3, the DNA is TGTGCCATCAGTGGACAGGGGAACGAACCCCAGCATTTT. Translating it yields CAISGQGNEPQHF.

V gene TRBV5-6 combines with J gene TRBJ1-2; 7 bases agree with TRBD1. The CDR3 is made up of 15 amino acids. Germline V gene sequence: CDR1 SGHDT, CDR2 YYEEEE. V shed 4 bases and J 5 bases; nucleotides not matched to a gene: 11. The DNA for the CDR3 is TGTGCCAGCAGCACGCCGGGACAGAAAATTTATGGCTACACCTTC. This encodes CASSTPGQKIYGYTF.

CDR3 residues: CASSDGRFPFF. CDR3 nucleotides: TGTGCCAGCAGTGACGGGAGGTTTCCGTTCTTC. The genes are TRBV28 and TRBJ2-1; 7 bases align to TRBD2. Germline CDR1 and CDR2: MDHEN and SYDVKM. V shed 5 bases and J 15 bases; nucleotides not matched to a gene: 7. The CDR3 length is 11 residues.

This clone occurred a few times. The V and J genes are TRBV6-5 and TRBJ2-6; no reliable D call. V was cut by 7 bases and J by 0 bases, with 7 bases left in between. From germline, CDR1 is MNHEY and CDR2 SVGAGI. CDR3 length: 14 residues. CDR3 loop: CASKLSSGANVLTF. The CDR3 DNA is TGTGCCAGCAAACTCTCCTCTGGGGCCAACGTCCTGACTTTC.

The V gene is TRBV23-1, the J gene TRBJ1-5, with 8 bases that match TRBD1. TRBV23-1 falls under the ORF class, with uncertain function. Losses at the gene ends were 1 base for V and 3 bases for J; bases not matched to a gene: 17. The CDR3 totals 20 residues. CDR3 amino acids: CASSQWLVGDRGLNNQPQHF. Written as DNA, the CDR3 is TGCGCCAGCAGTCAATGGTTGGTTGGCGACAGGGGCCTTAACAATCAGCCCCAGCATTTT.

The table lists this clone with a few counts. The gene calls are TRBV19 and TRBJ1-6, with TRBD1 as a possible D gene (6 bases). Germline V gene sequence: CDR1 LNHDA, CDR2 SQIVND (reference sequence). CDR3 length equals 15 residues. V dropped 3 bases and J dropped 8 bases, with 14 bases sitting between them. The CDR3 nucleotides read TGTGCCAGTAGTATTTCAGGGGCGAGTGATTCACCCCTCCACTTT. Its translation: CASSISGASDSPLHF.

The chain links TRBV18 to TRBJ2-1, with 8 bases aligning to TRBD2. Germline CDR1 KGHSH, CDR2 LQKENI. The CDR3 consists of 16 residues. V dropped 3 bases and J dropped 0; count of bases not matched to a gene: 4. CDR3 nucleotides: TGTGCCAGCTCACCGACTAGCGCCAGCTCCTACAATGAGCAGTTCTTC. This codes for CASSPTSASSYNEQFF.

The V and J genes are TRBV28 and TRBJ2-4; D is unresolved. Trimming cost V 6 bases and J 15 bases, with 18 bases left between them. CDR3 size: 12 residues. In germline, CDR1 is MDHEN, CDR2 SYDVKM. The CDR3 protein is CASSSEVLWVYF. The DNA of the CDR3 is TGTGCCAGCAGCTCTGAAGTCCTGTGGGTGTACTTC.

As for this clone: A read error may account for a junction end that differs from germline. The CDR3 DNA reads TGCGCCAGCAGCCAAGAAACGGGGGGGCACACTGAAGCTTTCTTT. This gives the protein CASSQETGGHTEAFF. The gene calls are TRBV7-2 and TRBJ1-1; maybe TRBD1 (6 bases). The CDR3 has 15 amino acids. CDR1 is SGHTA and CDR2 is FQGNSA in the germline V gene.

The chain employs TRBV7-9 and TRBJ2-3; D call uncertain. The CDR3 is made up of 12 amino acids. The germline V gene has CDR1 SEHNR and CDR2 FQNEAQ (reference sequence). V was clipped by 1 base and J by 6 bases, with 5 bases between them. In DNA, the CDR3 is TGTGCCAGCAGCTTAGGTGTGGATACGCAGTATTTT. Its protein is CASSLGVDTQYF.

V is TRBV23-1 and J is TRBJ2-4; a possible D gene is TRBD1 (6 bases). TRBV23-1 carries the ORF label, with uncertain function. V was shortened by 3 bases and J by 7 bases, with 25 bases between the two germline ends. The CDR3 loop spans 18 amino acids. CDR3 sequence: CASSHQVQIQGHPNIQYF. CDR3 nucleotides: TGCGCCAGCAGTCATCAGGTTCAGATCCAGGGACACCCGAACATTCAGTACTTC.

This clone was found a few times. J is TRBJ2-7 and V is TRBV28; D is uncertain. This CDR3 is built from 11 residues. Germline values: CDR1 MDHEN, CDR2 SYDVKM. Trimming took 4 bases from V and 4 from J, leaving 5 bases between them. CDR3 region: CASSSRYEQYV. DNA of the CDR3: TGTGCCAGCAGTTCACGGTACGAGCAGTACGTC.

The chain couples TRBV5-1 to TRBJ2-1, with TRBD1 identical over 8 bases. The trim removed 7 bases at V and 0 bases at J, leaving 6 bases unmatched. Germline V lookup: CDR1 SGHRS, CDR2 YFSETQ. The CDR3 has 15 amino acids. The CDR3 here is CASWGTGGSYNEQFF. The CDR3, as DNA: TGCGCCAGCTGGGGAACAGGGGGCTCCTACAATGAGCAGTTCTTC.

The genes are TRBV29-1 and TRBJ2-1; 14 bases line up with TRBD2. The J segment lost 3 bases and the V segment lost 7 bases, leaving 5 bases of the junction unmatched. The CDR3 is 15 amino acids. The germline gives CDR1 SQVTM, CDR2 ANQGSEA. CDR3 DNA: TGCAGCGCCCGAGGGACTAGCGGGGGCTACAATGAGCAGTTCTTC. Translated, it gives CSARGTSGGYNEQFF.

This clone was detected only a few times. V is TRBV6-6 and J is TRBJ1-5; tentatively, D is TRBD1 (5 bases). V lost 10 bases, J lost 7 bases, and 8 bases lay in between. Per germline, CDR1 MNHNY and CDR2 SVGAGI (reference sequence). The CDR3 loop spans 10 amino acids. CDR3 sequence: CATGGQPQHF. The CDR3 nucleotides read TGTGCCACCGGGGGACAGCCCCAGCATTTT.

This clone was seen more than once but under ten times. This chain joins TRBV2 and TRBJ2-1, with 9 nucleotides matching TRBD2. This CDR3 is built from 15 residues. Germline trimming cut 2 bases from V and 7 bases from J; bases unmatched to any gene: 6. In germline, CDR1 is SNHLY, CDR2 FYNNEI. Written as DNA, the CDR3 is TGTGCCAGCAGTGAATCCGCGGGGGGGCTGAATGAGCAGTTCTTC. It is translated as CASSESAGGLNEQFF.

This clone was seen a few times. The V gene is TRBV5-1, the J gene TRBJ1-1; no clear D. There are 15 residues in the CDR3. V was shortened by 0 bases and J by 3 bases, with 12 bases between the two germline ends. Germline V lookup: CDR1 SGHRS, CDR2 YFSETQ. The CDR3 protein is CASSLGQGSYTEAFF. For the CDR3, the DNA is TGCGCCAGCAGCTTGGGTCAAGGGTCCTACACTGAAGCTTTCTTT.

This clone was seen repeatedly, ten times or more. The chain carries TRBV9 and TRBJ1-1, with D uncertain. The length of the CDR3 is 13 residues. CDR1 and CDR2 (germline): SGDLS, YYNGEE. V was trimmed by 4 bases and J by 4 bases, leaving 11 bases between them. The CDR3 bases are TGTGCCAGCAGCAATTTTGGGGTCACTGAAGCTTTCTTT. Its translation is CASSNFGVTEAFF.

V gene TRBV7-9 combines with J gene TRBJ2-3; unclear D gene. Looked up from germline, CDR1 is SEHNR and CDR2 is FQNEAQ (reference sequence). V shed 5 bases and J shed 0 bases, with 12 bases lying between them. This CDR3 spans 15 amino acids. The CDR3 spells CASSQVQSSTDTQYF. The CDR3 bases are TGTGCCAGCAGCCAAGTTCAGAGTAGCACAGATACGCAGTATTTT.

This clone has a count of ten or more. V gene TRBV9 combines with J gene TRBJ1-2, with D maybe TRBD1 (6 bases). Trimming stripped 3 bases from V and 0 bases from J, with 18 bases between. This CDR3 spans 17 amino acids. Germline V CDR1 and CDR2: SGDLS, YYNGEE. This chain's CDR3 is CASSAEVPGQTNYGYTF. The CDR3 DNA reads TGTGCCAGCAGCGCGGAAGTACCGGGACAAACTAACTATGGCTACACCTTC.